This T cell receptor (beta chain) was sequenced for a study of cytomegalovirus exposure and HLA in healthy donors. Clones were read by immunoSEQ multiplex PCR, and TCRdb kept only the in-frame ones, dropping some. The sample yields roughly 120,000 clones, more than 70% seen once. The germline CDR1 and CDR2 sequences are SGHNT and YYREEE (reference sequence). Germline trimming cut 0 bases from V and 4 bases from J; bases unmatched to any gene: 9. The CDR3 consists of 16 residues. The chain carries TRBV5-4 and TRBJ2-7; TRBD2 agrees at 8 bases. This sequence was found in a man aged 18 to 30 in good health and CMV-seronegative. The sample taken for sequencing was PBMCs. CDR3 amino acids: CASSLDLGREVYEQYF. The CDR3 DNA follows: TGTGCCAGCAGCTTGGATCTCGGGCGGGAGGTATACGAGCAGTACTTC.